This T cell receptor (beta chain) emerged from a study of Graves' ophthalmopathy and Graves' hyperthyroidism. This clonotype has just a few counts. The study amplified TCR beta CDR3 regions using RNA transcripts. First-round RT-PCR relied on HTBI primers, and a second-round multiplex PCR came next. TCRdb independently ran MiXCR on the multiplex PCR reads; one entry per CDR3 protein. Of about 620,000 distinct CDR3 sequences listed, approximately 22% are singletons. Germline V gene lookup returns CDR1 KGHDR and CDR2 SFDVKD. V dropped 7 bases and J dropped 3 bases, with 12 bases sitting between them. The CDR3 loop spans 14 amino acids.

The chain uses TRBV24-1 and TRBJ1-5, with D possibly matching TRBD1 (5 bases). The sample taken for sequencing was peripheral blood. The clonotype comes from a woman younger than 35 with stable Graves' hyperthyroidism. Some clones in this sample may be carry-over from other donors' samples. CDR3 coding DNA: TGTGCCACCAGCGAGACAGTAAACAATCAGCCCCAGCATTTT. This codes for CATSETVNNQPQHF.